This T cell receptor (beta chain) was identified in a study of cytotoxic CD8 clonotypes in ibrutinib-treated CLL. Study context: Productive templates averaged about 250,000 per sample, and productive rearrangements 80,000 to 95,000. Whole-study findings and limits: Clonality went up at ibrutinib response and then declined back toward baseline at progression.

This CDR3 is built from 16 residues. V dropped 0 bases and J dropped 9; count of bases not matched to a gene: 6. Germline assignment: CDR1 SEHNR and CDR2 FQNEAQ (reference sequence). Sequencing sought depths of 1 in 200,000 to 1 in 1 million T cells. Only in-frame clones appear in the TCRdb table, and some are missing; sequencing was by immunoSEQ multiplex PCR. The data contain fewer than 35,000 clones, approximately 62% of them singletons. There are a few counts of this clone. Its target is unknown. This chain links TRBV7-9 with TRBJ2-1; 12 nucleotides align to TRBD2. The sample here was PBMCs, taken before ibrutinib treatment. The TCR originated in a human donor with chronic lymphocytic leukemia. Written as DNA, the CDR3 is TGTGCCAGCAGCTTAGCCGGGACTAGCGGGCTGAGTGAGCAGTTCTTC. This gives the protein CASSLAGTSGLSEQFF. The whole variable domain, filled in from reference TRBV7-9 and TRBJ2-1, reads DTGVSQNPRHKITKRGQNVTFRCDPISEHNRLYWYRQTLGQGPEFLTYFQNEAQLEKSRLLSDRFSAERPKGSFSTLEIQRTEQGDSAMYLCASSLAGTSGLSEQFFGPGTRLTVL.